This T cell receptor (beta chain) derives from a study of T cell repertoires in cytomegalovirus infection. The wider study: CMV infection and matching HLA type were both indicated by public TCR beta signatures. Study conclusions and caveats: Totalled public TCR beta family frequency picked out people who carried CMV plus the relevant HLA. Within the response measured ex vivo, HLA-C-restricted CMV-specific TCR beta clonotypes were dominant.

Concerning this clonotype: What it binds is unknown.

Per the germline V gene, CDR1 is SGHVS and CDR2 is FNYEAQ. The CDR3 runs to 14 residues. The germline V and J ends were trimmed by 3 bases and 6 bases, with 12 bases remaining between them. TCRdb passed the reads through MiXCR, listing each CDR3 protein once. Of about 530,000 distinct CDR3 sequences in the sample, around a quarter were seen once. Sequenced input: PBMCs. This chain connects TRBV7-6 to TRBJ2-1; tentatively, D is TRBD1 (6 bases). This sequence was found in a human donor in good health (CMV status not recorded). Some clones in this sample may be carry-over from other donors' samples. The CDR3 nucleotides are TGTGCCAGCAGCTTTTTGGGGGCGAGCAATGAGCAGTTCTTC. Protein sequence: CASSFLGASNEQFF.